This TCR beta chain was sequenced for a study of cytomegalovirus exposure and HLA in healthy donors. About this clone: What it binds is not known.

The V segment lost 0 bases and the J segment 10 bases; nucleotides outside the gene matches: 0. This CDR3 contains 13 residues. In germline, CDR1 is SGDLS, CDR2 YYNGEE. The study's findings and limits: Researchers reportedly found TCR beta sequences accurately predicted most subjects' HLA-A and HLA-B alleles.

Use of 60 Vbeta and 13 Jbeta primers characterized the PCR. Data came from immunoSEQ multiplex PCR; TCRdb stores just in-frame clones and leaves some out. In the table there are about 70,000 clones, roughly four fifths of which are singletons. The source of this sequence is a woman in her sixties or seventies in good health and CMV-seropositive. Material for sequencing was PBMCs. The V gene is TRBV9, the J gene TRBJ2-3; 12 nucleotides line up with TRBD2. CDR3 in DNA: TGTGCCAGCAGCGTAGGACTAGCGGGGGCGCAGTATTTT. As protein: CASSVGLAGAQYF.